The text below deals with one T cell receptor beta chain. This could be a read error, since a much larger clone is one nucleotide away. This sample stems from a study of T cells in Graves' hyperthyroidism and ophthalmopathy. Diagnostic decisions used clinical symptoms, serum thyroxine and TRAb, thyroid ultrasound and orbital computed tomography. V was cut by 3 bases and J by 4 bases, with 12 bases left in between. The V gene's germline CDR1 is SEHNR and CDR2 FQNEAQ (reference sequence). This CDR3 region has 14 residues. Amplified TCR beta CDR3 regions derived from RNA transcripts. Using the HTBI primer set, a first-round RT-PCR was run on the TCR CDR3. MiXCR, applied by TCRdb to the multiplex PCR reads, yields one record per CDR3 protein. The sample lists 450,000 to 500,000 distinct CDR3 sequences, approximately 22% seen once, with around 47% in the top ten.

Material for sequencing was blood. The TCR originated in a woman aged 70-85 years with Graves' ophthalmopathy. The rearrangement links TRBV7-9 to TRBJ1-2, with a tentative D call TRBD1 (6 bases). DNA for the CDR3: TGTGCCAGCAGCTTTGAACAGGGATTCTATGGCTACACCTTC. The encoded protein is CASSFEQGFYGYTF.